The 9 T cell receptor beta chains presented below share a single source sample, sequenced in a study of cytomegalovirus exposure and HLA in healthy donors. PCR was performed using 60 Vbeta and 13 Jbeta primers. This table comes from immunoSEQ multiplex PCR, and its TCRdb copy is limited to in-frame clones, with some not included. The sample contains 250,000 to 350,000 clones, approximately 90% of which appear only once. The sequencing sample was made of PBMCs. The receptors here all came from a man aged 35 to 55 in good health and CMV-seropositive.

CDR3 residues: CAWALGGSTEAFF. The CDR3 DNA reads as TGTGCCTGGGCCCTAGGGGGTAGCACTGAAGCTTTCTTT. V is TRBV30 and J is TRBJ1-1; TRBD1 is a possible D gene (6 bases). V lost 5 bases and J 4 bases, leaving 14 bases between the germline ends. This CDR3 comprises 13 residues. Germline lookup yields CDR1 GTSNPN and CDR2 SVGIG (reference sequence).

The chain uses TRBV6-1 and TRBJ1-2; 7 bases match TRBD1. Germline CDR1 and CDR2: MNHNS and SASEGT. The length of the CDR3 is 14 residues. V lost 6 bases and J lost 1; bases outside the gene matches: 5. The CDR3 protein is CASRIGDSNYGYTF. The CDR3 bases are TGTGCCAGCAGAATAGGGGACAGTAACTATGGCTACACCTTC.

The gene calls are TRBV27 and TRBJ2-5; D is perhaps TRBD2 (6 bases). The DNA end favors TRBJ2-7, so the J call may be wrong. CDR3 size: 15 residues. Germline values: CDR1 MNHEY, CDR2 SMNVEV (reference sequence). CDR3 residues: CASSSRARRGYEQYF. The CDR3 coding sequence is TGTGCCAGCAGTTCCAGGGCGCGGCGGGGCTACGAGCAGTACTTC.

This chain joins TRBV4-1 and TRBJ2-1; 12 nucleotides match TRBD2. Germline CDR1 and CDR2: MGHRA and YSYEKL. Germline trimming cut 3 bases from V and 4 bases from J; bases unmatched to any gene: 7. The CDR3 has 17 amino acids. CDR3 residues: CASSQDRTSGIYNEQFF. The CDR3, as DNA: TGCGCCAGCAGCCAGGACCGGACTAGCGGGATTTACAATGAGCAGTTCTTC.

V is TRBV30 and J is TRBJ2-3; maybe TRBD2 (5 bases). CDR3 length: 17 residues. Germline loops: CDR1 GTSNPN, CDR2 SVGIG (reference sequence). Trimming left V 1 base short and J 0 bases short, with 17 bases between. This CDR3 reads CAWSDPNSAPSTDTQYF. Written as DNA, the CDR3 is TGTGCCTGGAGTGACCCTAATAGCGCGCCTAGCACAGATACGCAGTATTTT. Drawing the rest from reference TRBV30 and TRBJ2-3, the complete variable domain is SQTIHQWPATLVQPVGSPLSLECTVEGTSNPNLYWYRQAAGRGLQLLFYSVGIGQISSEVPQNLSASRPQDRQFILSSKKLLLSDSGFYLCAWSDPNSAPSTDTQYFGPGTRLTVL.

In its sample, this clone was seen a few times. The chain combines TRBV5-1 with TRBJ2-3, with 14 bases matching TRBD2. CDR1 and CDR2 from the germline V gene are SGHRS and YFSETQ. The CDR3 sequence is 19 residues long. V lost 0 bases to trimming and J lost 1 base; unmatched junction nucleotides: 7. CDR3 in DNA: TGCGCCAGCAGCTTGGGACTAGCGGGAGGGCTTGAGGGCACAGATACGCAGTATTTT. It yields the protein CASSLGLAGGLEGTDTQYF.

J is TRBJ2-1 and V is TRBV5-1; 13 nucleotides match TRBD2. J lost 5 bases, V lost 2 bases, and 1 base had no gene match. CDR1 and CDR2 (germline): SGHRS, YFSETQ. The length of the CDR3 is 15 residues. CDR3 DNA: TGCGCCAGCAGCTTAGGACTAGCGGGAGACAATGAGCAGTTCTTC. As protein: CASSLGLAGDNEQFF.

The V call is TRBV11-3, the J call TRBJ2-7; TRBD1 agrees at 7 bases. This CDR3 has 13 residues. Germline values: CDR1 SGHNT, CDR2 YENEEA. Losses at the gene ends were 3 bases for V and 6 bases for J; bases not matched to a gene: 5. The CDR3 loop is CASSLGTVSEQYF. The CDR3 DNA sequence: TGTGCCAGCAGCTTGGGGACAGTATCCGAGCAGTACTTC. Drawing the rest from reference TRBV11-3 and TRBJ2-7, the complete variable domain is EAGVVQSPRYKIIEKKQPVAFWCNPISGHNTLYWYLQNLGQGPELLIRYENEEAVDDSQLPKDRFSAERLKGVDSTLKIQPAELGDSAVYLCASSLGTVSEQYFGPGTRLTVT.

The chain uses TRBV11-2 and TRBJ2-7; D remains ambiguous. With 5 bases removed from V and 3 bases from J, the gap between germline ends came to 11 bases. CDR3 length: 13 amino acids. Germline values: CDR1 SGHAT, CDR2 FQNNGV. The CDR3 spells CASSLPANYEQYF. In DNA, the CDR3 is TGTGCCAGCAGCCTCCCTGCGAACTACGAGCAGTACTTC.